A single T cell receptor (beta chain) is shown here with its context. The antigen is not known. The record originates from a study of regulatory T cells in long-lasting Graves disease. Study-level points and caveats: Persistent disease showed a preference for TRBV28, TRBJ1-2 and TRBJ2-5.

This sample's time point: newly diagnosed GD, antithyroid drugs for less than 3 months. RNA extracted from PBMCs served as the sequencing template. Researchers made TCR beta libraries by using iRepertoire HTBI primers and running Arm-PCR on CDR3 regions. In TCRdb, the multiplex PCR reads were re-called with MiXCR into one record per CDR3 protein. The table lists about 430,000 distinct CDR3 sequences, 15% of them singletons, with under 9% in the top ten. The CDR3 length is 13 residues. Germline CDR1 is SNHLY and CDR2 is FYNNEI. Trimming removed 10 bases from V and 4 bases from J; junction bases left unmatched: 8. The same data also contributed to another study, on T cells in Graves' hyperthyroidism and ophthalmopathy. In that study: Hyperthyroidism in the patients, aged 18 to 65, was newly diagnosed and under 2 months in duration. In making diagnoses, clinical symptoms, serum thyroxine and TRAb, thyroid ultrasound and orbital computed tomography were all used.

This chain connects TRBV2 to TRBJ2-7; TRBD1 matches at 9 bases. The starting material was peripheral blood mononuclear cells (PBMCs), obtained at new diagnosis, from a patient treated with antithyroid drugs. The clonotype was recovered from a woman in her thirties or forties with Graves disease. CDR3 loop: CATYGQGKYEQYF. CDR3 nucleotides: TGTGCCACCTACGGACAGGGGAAATACGAGCAGTACTTC.